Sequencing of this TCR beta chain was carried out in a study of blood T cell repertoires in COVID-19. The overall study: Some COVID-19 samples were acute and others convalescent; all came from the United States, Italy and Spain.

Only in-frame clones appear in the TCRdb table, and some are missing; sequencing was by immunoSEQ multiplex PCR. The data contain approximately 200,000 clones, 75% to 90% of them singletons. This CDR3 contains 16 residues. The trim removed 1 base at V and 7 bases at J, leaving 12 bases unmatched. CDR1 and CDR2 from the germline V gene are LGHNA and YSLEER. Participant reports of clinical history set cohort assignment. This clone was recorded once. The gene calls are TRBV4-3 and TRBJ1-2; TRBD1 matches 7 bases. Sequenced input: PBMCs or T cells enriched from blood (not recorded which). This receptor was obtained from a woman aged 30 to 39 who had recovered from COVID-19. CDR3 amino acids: CASSQVRPTGIRGYTF. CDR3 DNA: TGCGCCAGCAGCCAAGTCCGCCCGACAGGGATACGTGGCTACACCTTC.